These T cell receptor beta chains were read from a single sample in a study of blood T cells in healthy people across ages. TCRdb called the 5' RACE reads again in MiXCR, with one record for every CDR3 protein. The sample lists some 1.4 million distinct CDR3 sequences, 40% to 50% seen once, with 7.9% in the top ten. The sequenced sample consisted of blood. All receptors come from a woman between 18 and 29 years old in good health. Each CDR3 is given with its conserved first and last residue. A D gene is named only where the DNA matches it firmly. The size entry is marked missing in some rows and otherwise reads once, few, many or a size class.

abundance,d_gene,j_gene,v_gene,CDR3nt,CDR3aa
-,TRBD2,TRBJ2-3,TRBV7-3,TGTGCCAGCAGCTTAAGCGGGGGGTCTTTGGATACGCAGTATTTT,CASSLSGGSLDTQYF
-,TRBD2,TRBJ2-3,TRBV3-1,TGTGCCAGCAGCCTCCCAAGGGAGCTAGCGGGAGGTGGCACAGATACGCAGTATTTT,CASSLPRELAGGGTDTQYF
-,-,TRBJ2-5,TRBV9,TGTGCCAGCAGCGTTCAAACAGGAGAGACCCAGTACTTC,CASSVQTGETQYF
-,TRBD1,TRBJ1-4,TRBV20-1,TGCAGTGCTCGAGGAGGGACAGCAACTAATGAAAAACTGTTTTTT,CSARGGTATNEKLFF
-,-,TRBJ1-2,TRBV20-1,TGCAGTGCTAGAAAAGGGGGTGTGAGGGATGGCTACACCTTC,CSARKGGVRDGYTF
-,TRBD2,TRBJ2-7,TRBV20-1,TGCAGTGCTGAAACAACTAGCGGGGGCTACAATGAGCAGTACTTC,CSAETTSGGYNEQYF
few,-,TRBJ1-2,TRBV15,TGTGCCACCAGCAGAGGAGGGTTTCGGTATGGCTACACCTTC,CATSRGGFRYGYTF
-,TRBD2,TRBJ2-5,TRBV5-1,TGCGCCAGCAGCCCCCTAGCGGGAGAACACAATGGGCAGTACTTC,CASSPLAGEHNGQYF
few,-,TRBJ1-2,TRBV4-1,TGCGCCAGCAGTCGGGAGACATCTACACTCGGCGGCTACACCTTC,CASSRETSTLGGYTF
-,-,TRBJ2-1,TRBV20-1,TGCAGTGCGCTTAGGTGGGACTCCTACAATGAGCAGTTCTTC,CSALRWDSYNEQFF
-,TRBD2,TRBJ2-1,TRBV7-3,TGTGCCAGCAGCTCGCTAGCGGGGACTGACAATGAGCAGTTCTTC,CASSSLAGTDNEQFF
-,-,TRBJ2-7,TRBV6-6,TGTGCCAGCAGTCCAGAGCCCCTTGACGAGCAGTACTTC,CASSPEPLDEQYF
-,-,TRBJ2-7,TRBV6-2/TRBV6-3,TGTGCCAGCAGTTACTCGCACAAGACCTACGAGCAGTACTTC,CASSYSHKTYEQYF
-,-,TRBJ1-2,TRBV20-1,TGCAGTGCTAGAGATCCCGGGGGCTACACCTTC,CSARDPGGYTF
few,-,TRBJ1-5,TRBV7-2,TGTGCCAGCAGCTTCGACAGCTATCAGCCCCAGCATTTT,CASSFDSYQPQHF
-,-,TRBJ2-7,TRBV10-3,TGTGCCATCAGTGACAACCAGGACGTACCCAATGAGCAGTACTTC,CAISDNQDVPNEQYF
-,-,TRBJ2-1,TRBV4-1,TGCGCCAGCAGCGACATCCCCCAAGAGACCCAGTTCTTC,CASSDIPQETQFF
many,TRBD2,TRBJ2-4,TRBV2,TGTGCCAGCAGTAGTGCGGGGGGATCCAAAAACATTCAGTACTTC,CASSSAGGSKNIQYF
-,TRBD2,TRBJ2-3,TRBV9,TGTGCCAGCAGCGTAGGAGAGTTGGGACTAGCGGGGAATACGCAGTATTTT,CASSVGELGLAGNTQYF
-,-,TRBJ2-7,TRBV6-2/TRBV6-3,TGTGCCAGCAGTCCCTATTTGAGTGCAGGGTACTCCTACGAGCAGTACTTC,CASSPYLSAGYSYEQYF
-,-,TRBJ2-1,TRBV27,TGTGCCGGCAGTTCACGAGTCAATGAGCAGTTCTTC,CAGSSRVNEQFF
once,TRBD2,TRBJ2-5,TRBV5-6,TGTGCCAGCAGCCCTCGGGGGGTACTCTACAATGAGCAGTACTTC,CASSPRGVLYNEQYF
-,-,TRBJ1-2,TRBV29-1,TGCAGCGTTCCCACGAATAAACAGGGTGCGGGTAAAGCTAACTATGGCTACACCTTC,CSVPTNKQGAGKANYGYTF
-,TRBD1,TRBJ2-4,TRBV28,TGTGCCAGCAGTTTAGGGACAGGGATAAACATTCAGTACTTC,CASSLGTGINIQYF
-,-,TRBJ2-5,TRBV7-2,TGTGCCAGCAGCTACAAAGGGCTGTACCAAGAGACCCAGTACTTC,CASSYKGLYQETQYF
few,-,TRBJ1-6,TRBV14,TGTGCCAGCAGCCGCCGGGACCGAAATTCACCCCTCCACTTT,CASSRRDRNSPLHF
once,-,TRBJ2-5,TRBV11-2,TGTGCCAGCTGGGGGGGGCGGGAGACCCAGTACTTC,CASWGGRETQYF
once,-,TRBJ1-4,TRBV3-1,TGTGCCAGCAGCCAATTACCAAGGATGTCAACTAATGAAAAACTGTTTTTT,CASSQLPRMSTNEKLFF
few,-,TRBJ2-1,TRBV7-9,TGTGCCCTCAAAGGGGGTACCTACAATGAGCAGTTCTTC,CALKGGTYNEQFF
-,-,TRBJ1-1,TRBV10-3,TGTGCCATCAGTGATCGCGACAGCCTGAACACTGAAGCTTTCTTT,CAISDRDSLNTEAFF
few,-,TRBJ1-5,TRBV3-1,TGTGCCAGCAGCCAAGGCTTAAAACCCCAGCATTTT,CASSQGLKPQHF
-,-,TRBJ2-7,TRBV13,TGTGCCAGCAGCTTAGTTTCTGCTAGCCTCTCCTACAATGAGCAGTACTTC,CASSLVSASLSYNEQYF
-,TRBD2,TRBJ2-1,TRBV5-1,TGCGCCAGCAGCTCCCTGACTAGCGGGAGATTTGAAGAGACCCAGTTCTTC,CASSSLTSGRFEETQFF